The TCR beta chain under discussion was sequenced for a study of T cells in Graves' hyperthyroidism and ophthalmopathy. General study points: With a median lead of approximately 6 months before onset, the model predicted ophthalmopathy.

Researchers took RNA transcripts and amplified the TCR beta CDR3 regions from them. TCR CDR3 regions were first amplified by RT-PCR with HTBI primers. TCRdb processed the multiplex PCR reads anew with MiXCR; each CDR3 protein has one entry. Of around 290,000 distinct CDR3 sequences in the sample, 10% to 15% were seen once. Hyperthyroidism was newly diagnosed in patients aged 18 to 65 (duration under 2 months). The sample holds many counts of this clonotype. What it binds is not known. Germline CDR1 is SGHRS and CDR2 is YFSETQ. The V and J ends lost 4 bases and 5 bases respectively, with 15 bases between them. The CDR3 contains 14 residues.

Input material: blood. The TCR sequence derives from a woman in her twenties or thirties with Graves' hyperthyroidism that later progressed to Graves' ophthalmopathy. The chain is built from TRBV5-1 and TRBJ1-1, with D maybe TRBD1 (6 bases). DNA of the CDR3: TGCGCCAGCAGCGGAGGGGGAAGGGGGACTGAAGCTTTCTTT. Protein product: CASSGGGRGTEAFF.